The 27 T cell receptor beta chains reported below all come from one sample, sequenced in a study of molecular identifiers for immune sequencing clone quantification. Each CDR3 protein is one row after TCRdb ran MiXCR on the PCR reads. The sample yields 85,000 to 100,000 distinct CDR3 sequences, more than 20% seen once. Sequencing was carried out using naive CD8+ T cells from blood, with Jurkat cell RNA spiked in. Subset meaning: FACS-sorted CD8+CD4-CCR7+CD45RA+ naive T cells. These receptors were collected from a human donor in good health. Some libraries in this study had Jurkat cell RNA spiked in.

This clonotype was seen only a few times. The V gene is TRBV27, the J gene TRBJ2-4, with TRBD1 matching over 7 bases. The germline V gene has CDR1 MNHEY and CDR2 SMNVEV (reference sequence). This CDR3 region has 13 residues. Losses at the gene ends were 6 bases for V and 8 bases for J; bases not matched to a gene: 7. In DNA form, the CDR3 reads TGTGCCAGCAGGGACAGGCTCGGGGACATTCAGTACTTC. The encoded protein is CASRDRLGDIQYF.

Points on this clonotype: A much larger clone differs by one base, so this may be a read error. The rearrangement links TRBV4-3 to TRBJ1-2; D is perhaps TRBD1 (6 bases). From germline, CDR1 is LGHNA and CDR2 YSLEER. This CDR3 region has 15 residues. For the CDR3, the DNA is TGCACCAGCAGCCAAAACCGACAGGCGTACTATGGCTACACCTTC. Residues: CTSSQNRQAYYGYTF.

In its sample, this clonotype was seen once. This clone may be a read error of a much larger clone one base away. The chain couples TRBV7-9 to TRBJ1-1, with 9 bases fitting TRBD1. Germline V gene lookup returns CDR1 SEHNR and CDR2 FQNEAQ (reference sequence). The CDR3 sequence is 15 residues long. Here the CDR3 reads CASSPTGGVGPEVFF. CDR3 in DNA: TGTGCCAGCAGTCCAACAGGGGGCGTCGGCCCTGAAGTTTTCTTT.

On this clonotype: A clone one base away is much larger, so this may be a read error. J is TRBJ2-7 and V is TRBV27; the D gene could be TRBD1 or TRBD2 (5 bases each). Germline loops: CDR1 MNHEY, CDR2 SMNVEV (reference sequence). Trimming shortened V by 5 bases and J by 3 bases, and 14 bases separated the two germline ends. The CDR3 extends over 14 amino acids. The CDR3 spells CASSTRGTHYEQYF. DNA of the CDR3: TGTGCCAGCAGTACCCGGGGCACTCACTACGAGCAGTACTTC.

For this clonotype: Since a much larger clone is just one base distant, this may be a read error. J is TRBJ2-7 and V is TRBV29-1; D tentatively reads TRBD1 or TRBD2 (5 bases each). Per the germline V gene, CDR1 is SQVTM and CDR2 is ANQGSEA. Deletions cut 5 bases from V and 2 bases from J, with 19 bases between. The CDR3 loop spans 15 amino acids. Written as DNA, the CDR3 is TGCAGCGTTTTCCGGGTCGGGGACCGAACCTACGAGCAGTACTTC. It encodes CSVFRVGDRTYEQYF.

This clonotype was observed at least ten times. V is TRBV7-9 and J is TRBJ1-1; 8 bases are shared with TRBD1. Trimming took 6 bases from V and 0 from J; bases not matched to a gene: 9. CDR3 length: 16 amino acids. The germline V gene has CDR1 SEHNR and CDR2 FQNEAQ (reference sequence). CDR3 region: CASSPQGVGMNTEAFF. DNA of the CDR3: TGTGCCAGCAGTCCACAGGGGGTAGGAATGAACACTGAAGCTTTCTTT.

This clonotype was observed many times. The chain is built from TRBV4-1 and TRBJ2-5, with D unresolved. The CDR3 loop spans 14 amino acids. The ends were cut back, 2 bases at V and 2 bases at J, with 9 bases in the middle. The germline V gene has CDR1 MGHRA and CDR2 YSYEKL. CDR3 coding DNA: TGCGCCAGCAGCCAAAGACTCGCTCAAGAGACCCAGTACTTC. It is translated as CASSQRLAQETQYF.

The table lists this clonotype with many counts. This chain joins TRBV5-1 and TRBJ1-2; no definite D call. Trimming removed 0 bases from V and 4 bases from J, with 10 bases in between. This CDR3 contains 14 residues. In germline, CDR1 is SGHRS, CDR2 YFSETQ. The CDR3 DNA follows: TGCGCCAGCAGCTTGGGCGGACCCGTCTATGGCTACACCTTC. It yields the protein CASSLGGPVYGYTF. Full variable domain (rest looked up from reference TRBV5-1 and TRBJ1-2): KAGVTQTPRYLIKTRGQQVTLSCSPISGHRSVSWYQQTPGQGLQFLFEYFSETQRNKGNFPGRFSGRQFSNSRSEMNVSTLELGDSALYLCASSLGGPVYGYTFGSGTRLTVV.

A note on this clonotype: Possible read error: a much larger clone is one base away. This chain uses TRBV9 with TRBJ2-3; 9 bases line up with TRBD2. Germline V gene data show CDR1 as SGDLS and CDR2 as YYNGEE. The trim removed 1 base at V and 4 bases at J, leaving 7 bases unmatched. The CDR3 has 16 residues. The CDR3 region is CASSVCGGGAADTQYF. The CDR3 coding sequence is TGTGCCAGCAGCGTATGCGGCGGGGGGGCCGCAGATACGCAGTATTTT.

The sample holds many counts of this clonotype. The genes are TRBV7-9 and TRBJ2-7; D is possibly TRBD1 or TRBD2 (5 bases each). Looked up from germline, CDR1 is SEHNR and CDR2 is FQNEAQ (reference sequence). The CDR3 consists of 14 residues. V was cut by 5 bases and J by 5 bases, with 16 bases left in between. CDR3 region: CASSPGPGRDEQYF. The CDR3 DNA sequence: TGTGCCAGCAGCCCGGGGCCAGGGAGAGACGAGCAGTACTTC.

The chain recombines TRBV2 with TRBJ1-1; D remains ambiguous. Trimming removed 10 bases at V and 0 bases at J, with 21 bases between. The germline V gene has CDR1 SNHLY and CDR2 FYNNEI. This CDR3 spans 16 amino acids. CDR3 in DNA: TGTGCCACCTCTGGACGGAACCGAACGGTGAACACTGAAGCTTTCTTT. This sequence encodes CATSGRNRTVNTEAFF.

Details on this clonotype: A read error is possible here, since a much larger clone lies one base away. It is likely a read error, because the conserved phenylalanine at the end of the CDR3 is missing. This chain connects TRBV6-2 or TRBV6-3 to TRBJ2-2, with 7 bases aligning to TRBD1. Germline V gene lookup returns CDR1 MNHEY and CDR2 SVGEGT. V shed 6 bases, J shed 4 bases, and the junction held 5 bases outside the gene matches. The CDR3 spans 14 residues. This chain's CDR3 is CASSGQAFTGELFL. Here the CDR3 DNA reads TGTGCCAGCAGCGGACAGGCGTTCACCGGGGAGCTGTTTCTT.

To note about this clonotype: Relative to the germline gene, one junction end is altered; a read error may explain this. The rearrangement links TRBV4-3 to TRBJ1-1; the match to TRBD1 covers 9 bases. The germline gives CDR1 LGHNA, CDR2 YSLEER. This CDR3 comprises 20 residues. The DNA of the CDR3 is TGCGCCCGCAGCCCTAAAAGGGGGGGGGGACAGGGTACGGCGAACACTGAAGCTTTCTTT. Its translation: CARSPKRGGGQGTANTEAFF.

This clonotype appeared once. A read error may account for a junction end that differs from germline. The V call is TRBV4-1, the J call TRBJ2-7, with 8 bases matching TRBD2. Germline assignment: CDR1 MGHRA and CDR2 YSYEKL. There are 15 residues in the CDR3. CDR3 sequence (DNA): TGCGCCAGCAGCCCCCAGGCTAGCGGGTCCTACGCGCAGTACTTC. Encoded protein: CASSPQASGSYAQYF.

This chain links TRBV24-1 with TRBJ2-2; perhaps TRBD1 as D (6 bases). The ends were cut back, 3 bases at V and 7 bases at J, with 17 bases in the middle. Germline lookup yields CDR1 KGHDR and CDR2 SFDVKD. This CDR3 has 16 amino acids. Here the CDR3 reads CATSDPEQGFHGELFF. The CDR3 nucleotides are TGTGCCACCAGTGATCCAGAACAGGGTTTTCACGGGGAGCTGTTTTTT.

At least ten counts were recorded for this clonotype. The chain couples TRBV27 to TRBJ2-7; tentative D call: TRBD2 (5 bases). The V gene lost 1 base and the J gene lost 4 bases, with 11 bases spanning the gap. The CDR3 totals 14 residues. The V gene's germline CDR1 is MNHEY and CDR2 SMNVEV (reference sequence). CDR3: CASSLYSGGYEQYF. The CDR3 nucleotides read TGTGCCAGCAGTTTATATTCTGGAGGATACGAGCAGTACTTC.

This clonotype was observed at least ten times. The chain has TRBV20-1 and TRBJ2-7, with 8 nucleotides matching TRBD1. CDR1 is DFQATT and CDR2 is SNEGSKA in the germline V gene (reference sequence). Unmatched junction bases numbered 9, after V lost 6 bases and J lost 2 bases. This CDR3 is 14 amino acids long. CDR3 sequence reads: CSAFSGQGTYEQYF. CDR3 nucleotides: TGCAGTGCGTTTTCAGGACAGGGTACCTACGAGCAGTACTTC.

This clonotype was seen only a few times. The rearrangement links TRBV27 to TRBJ1-1; no clear D gene. CDR1 and CDR2 from the germline V gene are MNHEY and SMNVEV (reference sequence). Trimming left V 7 bases short and J 4 bases short, with 16 bases between. There are 14 residues in the CDR3. CDR3 sequence reads: CASISGGYVTEAFF. CDR3 DNA: TGTGCCAGCATCTCCGGAGGGTATGTCACTGAAGCTTTCTTT.

This clonotype was found a few times. This chain links TRBV3-1 with TRBJ1-6; D perhaps matches TRBD1 (5 bases). Germline CDR1 LGHDT, CDR2 YNNKEL (reference sequence). The CDR3 contains 16 residues. V was trimmed by 4 bases and J by 0 bases, leaving 10 bases between them. The CDR3 DNA sequence: TGTGCCAGCAGCCCCACAGGATACTCCTATAATTCACCCCTCCACTTT. It specifies CASSPTGYSYNSPLHF.

This clonotype was seen at least ten times. The rearrangement uses TRBV20-1 and TRBJ2-7, with 7 positions matching TRBD1. The ends lost 4 bases at V and 0 bases at J; junction bases unmatched: 3. CDR3 length: 13 residues. The V gene's germline CDR1 is DFQATT and CDR2 SNEGSKA (reference sequence). The CDR3 loop reads CSATDRPSYEQYF. CDR3 DNA sequence: TGCAGTGCTACGGACAGGCCCTCCTACGAGCAGTACTTC.

The J gene is TRBJ2-1, the V gene TRBV20-1; D may be TRBD2 (6 bases). The germline V gene encodes CDR1 DFQATT and CDR2 SNEGSKA (reference sequence). The CDR3 consists of 18 residues. V gave up 0 bases and J gave up 6 bases, with 24 bases separating them. The CDR3 is CSARDPKLLAGPSNEQFF. The CDR3 DNA sequence: TGCAGTGCTAGAGACCCCAAATTACTAGCCGGTCCCTCCAATGAGCAGTTCTTC.

The table lists this clonotype with a few counts. The chain couples TRBV27 to TRBJ2-7; D possibly corresponds to TRBD1 (6 bases). Trimming took off 3 bases at V and 2 bases at J, with 11 bases between the two ends. CDR1 MNHEY and CDR2 SMNVEV come from the germline V gene (reference sequence). The CDR3 runs 14 residues. The CDR3 sequence is CASSLGALPYEQYF. For the CDR3, the DNA is TGTGCCAGCAGTTTGGGGGCCTTACCCTACGAGCAGTACTTC.

Only a few counts were recorded for this clonotype. This sequence joins TRBV6-5 and TRBJ1-1, with a weak D call TRBD1 (5 bases). Per the germline V gene, CDR1 is MNHEY and CDR2 is SVGAGI. The V end was cut by 8 bases, the J end by 3 bases, with 19 bases between. CDR3 length: 15 residues. The DNA for the CDR3 is TGTGCCAGCGGGGTCGGGGGTTTGGCTGACACTGAAGCTTTCTTT. Its translation is CASGVGGLADTEAFF.

The chain carries TRBV7-2 and TRBJ2-7, with unresolved D. The CDR3 sequence is 15 residues long. Germline CDR1 SGHTA, CDR2 FQGNSA. Between the trimmed V and J ends, which lost 5 bases and 0 bases, there was a span of 14 bases. The DNA of the CDR3 is TGTGCCAGCAGCACCGTGAACAGTAGCTCCTACGAGCAGTACTTC. Encoded protein: CASSTVNSSSYEQYF.

This clonotype occurred many times. The chain combines TRBV5-1 with TRBJ2-3, with a possible D match to TRBD1 (5 bases). The CDR3 runs 12 residues. Germline CDR1 SGHRS, CDR2 YFSETQ. Trimming took 2 bases from V and 7 from J, leaving 8 bases between them. CDR3 region: CASSLGDYTQYF. The CDR3 nucleotides read TGCGCCAGCAGCTTAGGGGATTATACGCAGTATTTT.

This clonotype was found a few times. The genes are TRBV5-1 and TRBJ1-1, with D possibly being TRBD1 (6 bases). The CDR3 sequence is 15 residues long. Deletions cut 4 bases from V and 3 bases from J, with 16 bases between. CDR1 and CDR2 (germline): SGHRS, YFSETQ. This CDR3 is CASSATGYVDTEAFF. DNA for the CDR3: TGCGCCAGCAGCGCCACAGGGTATGTGGACACTGAAGCTTTCTTT.

This clonotype showed up just a few times. The V call is TRBV5-4, the J call TRBJ1-2; 7 bases match TRBD1. Germline V CDR1 and CDR2: SGHNT, YYREEE (reference sequence). CDR3 size: 12 residues. V dropped 2 bases and J dropped 10; count of bases not matched to a gene: 5. The CDR3 here is CASSFETGLYTF. CDR3 sequence (DNA): TGTGCCAGCAGCTTCGAGACAGGGCTCTACACCTTC.